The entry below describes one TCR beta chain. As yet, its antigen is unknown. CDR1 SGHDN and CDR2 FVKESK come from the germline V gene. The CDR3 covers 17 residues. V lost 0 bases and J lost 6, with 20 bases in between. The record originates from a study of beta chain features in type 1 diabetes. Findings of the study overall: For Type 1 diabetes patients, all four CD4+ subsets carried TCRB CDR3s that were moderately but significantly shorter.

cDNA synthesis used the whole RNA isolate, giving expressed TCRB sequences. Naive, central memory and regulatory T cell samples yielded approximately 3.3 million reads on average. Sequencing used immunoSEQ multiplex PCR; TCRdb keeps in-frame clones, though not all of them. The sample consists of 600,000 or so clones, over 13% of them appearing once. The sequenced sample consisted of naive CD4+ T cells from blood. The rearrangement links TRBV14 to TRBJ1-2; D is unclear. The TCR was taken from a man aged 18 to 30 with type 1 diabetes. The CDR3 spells CASSQERDRGLVDGYTF. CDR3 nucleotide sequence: TGTGCCAGCAGCCAAGAACGTGATAGAGGGTTAGTAGATGGCTACACCTTC.